This entry is about one T cell receptor beta chain. This sample is part of a study of spatial heterogeneity in lung cancer. MiXCR was run by TCRdb on the 5' RACE reads, yielding one entry per CDR3 protein. The table records 28,000 or so distinct CDR3 sequences, around 9.2% of them present only once. Time point defined: sample taken at primary tumor resection. Without sorting, whole RNA was sequenced from tumor, nontumor lung or frozen PBMC. The CDR3 contains 14 residues. Trimming stripped 1 base from V and 3 bases from J, with 10 bases between. Per germline, CDR1 SGHVS and CDR2 FQNEAQ. The chain recombines TRBV7-8 with TRBJ2-7; TRBD1 might be the D (5 bases). The TCR sequence derives from a female donor with early-stage non-small cell lung cancer. The material sequenced was PBMCs, taken at surgery. CDR3 sequence: CASSLVTGHYEQYV. The CDR3 DNA reads TGTGCCAGCAGCTTAGTGACTGGACACTACGAGCAGTACGTC.